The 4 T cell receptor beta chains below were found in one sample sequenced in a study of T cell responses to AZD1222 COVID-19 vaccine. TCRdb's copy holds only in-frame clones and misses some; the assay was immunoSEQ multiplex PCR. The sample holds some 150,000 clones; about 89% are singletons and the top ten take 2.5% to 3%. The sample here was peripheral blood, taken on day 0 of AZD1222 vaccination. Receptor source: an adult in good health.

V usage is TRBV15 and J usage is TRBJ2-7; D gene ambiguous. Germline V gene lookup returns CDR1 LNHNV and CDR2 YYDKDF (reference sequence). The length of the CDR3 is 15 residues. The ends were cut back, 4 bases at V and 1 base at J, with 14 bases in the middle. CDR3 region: CATSIRPFFSYEQYF. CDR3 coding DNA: TGTGCCACCAGCATTCGACCCTTTTTTTCCTACGAGCAGTACTTC.

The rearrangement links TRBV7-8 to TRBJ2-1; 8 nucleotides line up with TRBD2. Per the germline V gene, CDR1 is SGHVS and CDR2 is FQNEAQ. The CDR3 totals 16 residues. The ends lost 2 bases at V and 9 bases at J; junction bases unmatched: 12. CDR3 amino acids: CASSLLGTRSESEQFF. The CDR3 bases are TGTGCCAGCAGCTTATTAGGGACTAGGTCTGAGTCTGAGCAGTTCTTC. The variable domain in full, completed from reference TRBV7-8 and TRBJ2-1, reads GAGVSQSPRYKVAKRGQDVALRCDPISGHVSLFWYQQALGQGPEFLTYFQNEAQLDKSGLPSDRFFAERPEGSVSTLKIQRTQQEDSAVYLCASSLLGTRSESEQFFGPGTRLTVL.

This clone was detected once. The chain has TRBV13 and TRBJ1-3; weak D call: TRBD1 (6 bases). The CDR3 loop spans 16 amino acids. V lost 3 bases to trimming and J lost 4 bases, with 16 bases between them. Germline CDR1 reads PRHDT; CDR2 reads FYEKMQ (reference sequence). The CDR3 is CASSFRNRARGNTIYF. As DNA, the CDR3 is TGTGCCAGCAGCTTCAGAAACAGGGCGCGCGGAAACACCATATATTTT.

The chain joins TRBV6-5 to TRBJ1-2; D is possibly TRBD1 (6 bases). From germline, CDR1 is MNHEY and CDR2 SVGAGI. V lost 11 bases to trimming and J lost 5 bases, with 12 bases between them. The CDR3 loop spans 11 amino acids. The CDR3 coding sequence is TGTGCCGTCAAGGGGGGGTATGGCTACACCTTC. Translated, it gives CAVKGGYGYTF.